These 24 T cell receptor beta chains were all obtained from the same sample, sequenced in a study of identical twins. TCRdb analysed the 5' RACE reads with MiXCR anew, one entry per CDR3 protein. Here the sample spans under 300,000 distinct CDR3 sequences, roughly an eighth being singletons. The sample consisted of memory (CD45RO+) T cells sorted from blood. These receptors originate from a woman aged 18-29 years in good health.

This clonotype has just a few counts. The CDR3 region is CASTRTGNTGELFF. The DNA for the CDR3 is TGCGCCAGCACCCGGACAGGGAACACCGGGGAGCTGTTTTTT. The chain links TRBV4-3 to TRBJ2-2; TRBD1 agrees at 7 bases. V shed 7 bases and J 1 base; nucleotides not matched to a gene: 3. CDR1 is LGHNA, CDR2 YSLEER, per germline. This CDR3 is built from 14 residues.

The rearrangement uses TRBV7-8 and TRBJ1-1; D not certain. V lost 1 base to trimming and J lost 7 bases, with 7 bases between them. Germline loops: CDR1 SGHVS, CDR2 FQNEAQ. The CDR3 has 12 residues. CDR3 bases: TGTGCCAGCAGCTTAGAGATGTTTGAAGCTTTCTTT. It is translated as CASSLEMFEAFF.

This clonotype came up a few times. The chain joins TRBV5-1 to TRBJ1-1; D unresolved. The CDR3 is 14 residues long. Per germline, CDR1 SGHRS and CDR2 YFSETQ. Trimming stripped 2 bases from V and 2 bases from J, with 10 bases between. The DNA for the CDR3 is TGCGCCAGCAGCTTTTATGCGTCAAACACTGAAGCTTTCTTT. Its translation: CASSFYASNTEAFF.

The chain combines TRBV3-1 with TRBJ2-7; TRBD1 matches at 11 bases. The CDR3 is 16 residues long. The J segment lost 2 bases and the V segment lost 6 bases, leaving 9 bases of the junction unmatched. Germline CDR1 and CDR2: LGHDT and YNNKEL (reference sequence). The CDR3 DNA reads TGTGCCAGCAGTCCCTTGGGGACAGGGGGAACCTACGAGCAGTACTTC. Protein sequence: CASSPLGTGGTYEQYF.

This clonotype appeared many times. CDR3 in DNA: TGCAGCGTTGCTGAAGCAAATGAGCAGTTCTTC. This codes for CSVAEANEQFF. The gene calls are TRBV29-1 and TRBJ2-1; D is unresolved. The CDR3 extends over 11 amino acids. CDR1 and CDR2 (germline): SQVTM, ANQGSEA. V lost 4 bases and J 7 bases, leaving 8 bases between the germline ends.

This clonotype showed up many times. The chain couples TRBV10-3 to TRBJ2-7; D tentatively fits TRBD1 or TRBD2 (5 bases each). Germline V gene lookup returns CDR1 ENHRY and CDR2 SYGVKD. The CDR3 length is 14 residues. The V end lost 5 bases, the J end lost 6 bases, and 17 bases lay between the germline ends. The DNA of the CDR3 is TGTGCCATCAGTTCCGGTGGGGGAACGGTCGAGCAGTACTTC. Encoded protein: CAISSGGGTVEQYF.

This clonotype was counted between two and nine times. V gene TRBV6-2 or TRBV6-3 combines with J gene TRBJ2-5; maybe TRBD1 (6 bases). V was clipped by 1 base and J by 4 bases, with 7 bases between them. The CDR3 length is 13 residues. CDR1 MNHEY and CDR2 SVGEGT come from the germline V gene. CDR3 amino acids: CASSYYRAETQYF. The CDR3 DNA reads as TGTGCCAGCAGTTACTACAGGGCAGAGACCCAGTACTTC.

The chain carries TRBV9 and TRBJ2-7, with TRBD1 matching over 8 bases. The germline V gene has CDR1 SGDLS and CDR2 YYNGEE. Trimming cost V 0 bases and J 1 base; bases outside gene matches: 12. This CDR3 comprises 18 residues. The chain's CDR3 is CASSVGQTGDSRSYEQYF. DNA for the CDR3: TGTGCCAGCAGCGTAGGTCAGACAGGGGATTCTCGGTCCTACGAGCAGTACTTC.

This clonotype was counted ten times or more. The chain employs TRBV4-2 and TRBJ2-3; D is ambiguous. The CDR3 totals 14 residues. Trimming shortened V by 0 bases and J by 1 base, and 5 bases separated the two germline ends. Germline assignment: CDR1 LGHNA and CDR2 YNFKEQ. The CDR3 sequence is CASSQDFRTDTQYF. Written as DNA, the CDR3 is TGTGCCAGCAGCCAAGATTTCCGCACAGATACGCAGTATTTT.

V gene TRBV12-3 or TRBV12-4 combines with J gene TRBJ2-3, with 13 bases fitting TRBD2. V shed 2 bases, J shed 10 bases, and the junction held 3 bases outside the gene matches. This CDR3 comprises 14 residues. Here the CDR3 DNA reads TGTGCCAGCAGTTTAACTAGCGGGAGGGGGGCGCAGTATTTT. This codes for CASSLTSGRGAQYF.

CDR3 coding DNA: TGTGCCAGCAGCTTAGAGACAGGACCTCTTGGCGAGCAGTACTTC. This codes for CASSLETGPLGEQYF. The chain employs TRBV11-2 and TRBJ2-7; D might be TRBD1 (6 bases). The germline V gene has CDR1 SGHAT and CDR2 FQNNGV. This CDR3 is built from 15 residues. V was pared by 0 bases and J by 6 bases, with 15 bases between.

The chain couples TRBV15 to TRBJ1-5, with 7 bases that match TRBD1. V was clipped by 1 base and J by 5 bases; unmatched bases: 8. This CDR3 region has 16 residues. Germline V gene sequence: CDR1 LNHNV, CDR2 YYDKDF (reference sequence). The CDR3: CATSRGTGALDQPQHF. CDR3 DNA: TGTGCCACCAGCAGAGGCACAGGGGCTCTTGATCAGCCCCAGCATTTT.

This chain links TRBV11-2 with TRBJ2-3; D remains ambiguous. Trimming stripped 8 bases from V and 2 bases from J, with 26 bases between. Germline V CDR1 and CDR2: SGHAT, FQNNGV. This CDR3 is 18 amino acids long. CDR3 protein: CASLNPHPARYTTDTQYF. CDR3 coding DNA: TGTGCCAGCTTAAATCCCCATCCAGCACGGTACACCACAGATACGCAGTATTTT.

The rearrangement uses TRBV20-1 and TRBJ1-2, with D possibly TRBD1 on 5 matching bases. Trimming stripped 5 bases from V and 6 bases from J, with 19 bases between. CDR3 length: 14 residues. The germline gives CDR1 DFQATT, CDR2 SNEGSKA (reference sequence). In DNA form, the CDR3 reads TGCAGTGCTGGGGGGGGATGGAAACTAGATGGCTACACCTTC. It specifies CSAGGGWKLDGYTF.

The chain carries TRBV7-2 and TRBJ2-4; a weak D match, TRBD2 (6 bases). V was clipped by 1 base and J by 6 bases, with 10 bases between them. CDR1 SGHTA and CDR2 FQGNSA come from the germline V gene. The CDR3 runs 14 residues. The CDR3 DNA sequence: TGTGCCAGCAGCTTAGAGAGGGGAGGAAACATTCAGTACTTC. This gives the protein CASSLERGGNIQYF. Full variable domain (outside the CDR3, taken from reference TRBV7-2 and TRBJ2-4): GAGVSQSPSNKVTEKGKDVELRCDPISGHTALYWYRQSLGQGLEFLIYFQGNSAPDKSGLPSDRFSAERTGGSVSTLTIQRTQQEDSAVYLCASSLERGGNIQYFGAGTRLSVL.

This sequence joins TRBV10-1 and TRBJ2-2; D is unresolved. The germline CDR1 and CDR2 sequences are WNHNN and SYGVQD (reference sequence). The CDR3 has 13 amino acids. V dropped 3 bases and J dropped 6 bases, with 8 bases sitting between them. Written as DNA, the CDR3 is TGCGCCAGCAGTGAAATAGAACCCGGGGAGCTGTTTTTT. Protein: CASSEIEPGELFF.

This clonotype was detected a few times. The genes are TRBV7-9 and TRBJ1-2; D not resolved. Germline V gene lookup returns CDR1 SEHNR and CDR2 FQNEAQ (reference sequence). Trimming pared 0 bases from V and 7 bases from J, leaving 12 bases between. The CDR3 has 14 amino acids. In DNA form, the CDR3 reads TGTGCCAGCAGCTTAGCGCTTCCGGATCGTGGCTACACCTTC. It translates to CASSLALPDRGYTF.

The V gene is TRBV9, the J gene TRBJ1-1, with 7 positions matching TRBD1. Trimming removed 4 bases from V and 8 bases from J; junction bases left unmatched: 5. The CDR3 consists of 12 residues. Germline V gene lookup returns CDR1 SGDLS and CDR2 YYNGEE. This CDR3 is CASSTRQGEAFF. CDR3 DNA sequence: TGTGCCAGCAGCACCCGACAGGGAGAAGCTTTCTTT.

This chain connects TRBV6-2 or TRBV6-3 to TRBJ2-1; no clear D gene. From germline, CDR1 is MNHEY and CDR2 SVGEGT. This CDR3 region has 19 residues. V lost 0 bases and J lost 6, with 24 bases in between. The CDR3 loop reads CASSYSGLRILRWVNEQFF. CDR3 nucleotides: TGTGCCAGCAGTTACTCAGGGTTAAGGATCCTGAGGTGGGTCAATGAGCAGTTCTTC.

This clonotype was seen only a few times. The chain couples TRBV6-2 or TRBV6-3 to TRBJ2-2; D possibly corresponds to TRBD2 (5 bases). Germline V gene sequence: CDR1 MNHEY, CDR2 SVGEGT. This CDR3 is 14 amino acids long. V shed 3 bases and J shed 7 bases, with 12 bases lying between them. The DNA for the CDR3 is TGTGCCAGCAGTTATGGGCAGGACTTCGGGGAGCTGTTTTTT. It encodes CASSYGQDFGELFF.

The sample holds many counts of this clonotype. V and J are TRBV12-3 or TRBV12-4 and TRBJ2-3, with D hard to call. Deletions cut 6 bases from V and 5 bases from J, with 9 bases between. The CDR3 length is 12 residues. The CDR3 DNA is TGTGCCAGCAGCCTCCAACTAGATACGCAGTATTTT. Translation gives CASSLQLDTQYF.

The gene calls are TRBV11-2 and TRBJ1-1; unclear D gene. This CDR3 has 14 residues. With 7 bases removed from V and 0 bases from J, the gap between germline ends came to 12 bases. Germline V gene data show CDR1 as SGHAT and CDR2 as FQNNGV. The CDR3 DNA follows: TGTGCCAGCAAGCGACGGATGATGAACACTGAAGCTTTCTTT. Translation gives CASKRRMMNTEAFF. The whole variable domain, remainder taken from reference TRBV11-2 and TRBJ1-1, is EAGVAQSPRYKIIEKRQSVAFWCNPISGHATLYWYQQILGQGPKLLIQFQNNGVVDDSQLPKDRFSAERLKGVDSTLKIQPAKLEDSAVYLCASKRRMMNTEAFFGQGTRLTVV.

This clonotype was seen many times. This chain uses TRBV5-1 with TRBJ2-3; no firm D call. Per germline, CDR1 SGHRS and CDR2 YFSETQ. Trimming pared 4 bases from V and 0 bases from J, leaving 15 bases between. CDR3 length: 16 amino acids. The CDR3 DNA is TGCGCCAGCAGCATAGACACAACCTATAGCACAGATACGCAGTATTTT. Its translation: CASSIDTTYSTDTQYF.

This clonotype occurred a few times. The rearrangement uses TRBV27 and TRBJ2-5; tentative D call: TRBD1 (5 bases). Per the germline V gene, CDR1 is MNHEY and CDR2 is SMNVEV (reference sequence). The CDR3 sequence is 13 residues long. V was trimmed by 5 bases and J by 3 bases, leaving 10 bases between them. The chain's CDR3 is CASSAQGKETQYF. CDR3 sequence (DNA): TGTGCCAGCAGTGCCCAGGGTAAAGAGACCCAGTACTTC.